In its sample, the clone carrying this T cell receptor (beta chain) was seen a few times. The data belong to a study of CDR3 diversity in severe acne. Trimming removed 0 bases from V and 2 bases from J, with 8 bases in between. This CDR3 has 14 amino acids. The V gene's germline CDR1 is DFQATT and CDR2 SNEGSKA (reference sequence). One entry per CDR3 protein results from TCRdb running MiXCR on the PCR reads. The profile shows more than 70,000 distinct CDR3 sequences, approximately 52% of them singletons. V usage is TRBV20-1 and J usage is TRBJ1-5; D ambiguous. The clonotype originates from a male donor in good health, serving as a control. Sequencing was performed on blood. The CDR3 nucleotides read TGCAGTGCTAGAGATCCGGGTCGCAATCAGCCCCAGCATTTT. Its translation: CSARDPGRNQPQHF.